This T cell receptor beta chain was retrieved from a study of T cell responses to AZD1222 COVID-19 vaccine. The CDR3 sequence is 17 residues long. With 0 bases removed from V and 6 bases from J, the gap between germline ends came to 17 bases. Germline V gives CDR1 LGHNA, CDR2 YSLEER. Sequencing used immunoSEQ multiplex PCR; TCRdb keeps in-frame clones, though not all of them. The sample lists nearly 110,000 clones; about 90% were seen once. This sample comprised peripheral blood, obtained 28 days after the second AZD1222 dose. The receptor was derived from an adult who received the AZD1222 COVID-19 vaccine. The rearrangement joins TRBV4-3 to TRBJ2-2, with D perhaps matching TRBD1 (6 bases). Here the CDR3 DNA reads TGCGCCAGCAGCCAAGATCATATTGGGGGCTCCGCCGGGGAGCTGTTTTTT. Protein product: CASSQDHIGGSAGELFF.